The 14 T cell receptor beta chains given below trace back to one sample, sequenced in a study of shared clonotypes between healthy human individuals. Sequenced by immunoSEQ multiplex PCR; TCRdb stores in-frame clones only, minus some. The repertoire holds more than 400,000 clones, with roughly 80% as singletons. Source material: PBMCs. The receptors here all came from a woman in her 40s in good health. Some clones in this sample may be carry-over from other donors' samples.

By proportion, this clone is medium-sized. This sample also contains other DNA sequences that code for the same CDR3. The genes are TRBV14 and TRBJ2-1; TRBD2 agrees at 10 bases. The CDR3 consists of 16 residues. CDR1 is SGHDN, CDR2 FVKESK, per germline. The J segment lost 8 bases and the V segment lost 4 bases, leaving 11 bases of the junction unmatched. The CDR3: CASSRDSGRWIDEQFF. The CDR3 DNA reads TGTGCCAGCAGCCGGGATAGCGGGAGGTGGATCGATGAGCAGTTCTTC.

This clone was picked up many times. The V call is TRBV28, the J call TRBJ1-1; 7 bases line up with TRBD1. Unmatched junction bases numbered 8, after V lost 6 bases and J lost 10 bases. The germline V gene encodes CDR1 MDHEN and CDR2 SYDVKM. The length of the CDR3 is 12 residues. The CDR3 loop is CASRGDRDGAFF. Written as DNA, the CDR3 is TGTGCCAGCAGGGGAGACAGGGATGGAGCTTTCTTT.

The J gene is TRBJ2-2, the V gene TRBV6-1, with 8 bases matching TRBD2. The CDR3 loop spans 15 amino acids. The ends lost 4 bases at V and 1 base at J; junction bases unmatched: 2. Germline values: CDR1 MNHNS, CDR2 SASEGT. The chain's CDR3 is CASSGLARNTGELFF. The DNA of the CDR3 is TGTGCCAGCAGTGGACTAGCGAGGAACACCGGGGAGCTGTTTTTT.

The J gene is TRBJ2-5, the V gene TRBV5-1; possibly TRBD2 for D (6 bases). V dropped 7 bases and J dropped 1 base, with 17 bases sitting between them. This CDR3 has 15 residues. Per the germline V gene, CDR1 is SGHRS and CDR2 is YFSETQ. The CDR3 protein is CASERSGTFQETQYF. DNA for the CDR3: TGCGCCAGCGAAAGGTCCGGGACTTTCCAAGAGACCCAGTACTTC.

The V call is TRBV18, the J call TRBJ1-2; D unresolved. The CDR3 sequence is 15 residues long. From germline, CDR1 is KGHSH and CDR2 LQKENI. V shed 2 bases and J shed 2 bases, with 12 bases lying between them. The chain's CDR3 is CASSPTDDMNYGYTF. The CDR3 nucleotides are TGTGCCAGCTCACCAACCGATGACATGAACTATGGCTACACCTTC.

The chain's CDR3 is CASSETSLHEQFF. CDR3 coding DNA: TGTGCCAGCAGTGAGACTAGCCTGCATGAGCAGTTCTTC. V usage is TRBV6-5 and J usage is TRBJ2-1; TRBD2 aligns across 7 bases. The length of the CDR3 is 13 residues. Germline loops: CDR1 MNHEY, CDR2 SVGAGI. V was clipped by 5 bases and J by 8 bases; unmatched bases: 6.

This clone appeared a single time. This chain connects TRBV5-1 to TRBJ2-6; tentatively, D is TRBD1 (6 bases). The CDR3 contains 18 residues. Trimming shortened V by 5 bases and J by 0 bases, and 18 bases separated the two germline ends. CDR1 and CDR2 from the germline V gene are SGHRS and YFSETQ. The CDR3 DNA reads TGCGCCAGCAGTCCGACAGGCCACGTATCCTCTGGGGCCAACGTCCTGACTTTC. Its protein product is CASSPTGHVSSGANVLTF.

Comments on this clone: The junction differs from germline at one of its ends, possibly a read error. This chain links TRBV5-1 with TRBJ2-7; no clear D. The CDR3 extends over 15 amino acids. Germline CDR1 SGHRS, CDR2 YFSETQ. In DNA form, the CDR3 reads TGCGCCAGCAGCTTGTTGGCAGCGACCTCCTGCGAGCAGTACTTC. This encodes CASSLLAATSCEQYF.

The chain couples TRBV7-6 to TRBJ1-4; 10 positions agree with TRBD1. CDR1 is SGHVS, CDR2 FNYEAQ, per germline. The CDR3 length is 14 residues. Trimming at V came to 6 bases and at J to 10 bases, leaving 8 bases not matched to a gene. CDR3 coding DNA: TGTGCCAGCAGATTGACAGGGGGCGCGGGAAAACTGTTTTTT. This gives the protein CASRLTGGAGKLFF.

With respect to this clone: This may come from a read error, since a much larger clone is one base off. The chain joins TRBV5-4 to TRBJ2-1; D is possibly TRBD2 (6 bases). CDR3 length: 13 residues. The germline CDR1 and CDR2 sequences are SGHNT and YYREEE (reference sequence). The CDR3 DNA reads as TGTGCCAGCGGCTTAGTGGGGGGCAATGAGCAGTTCTTC. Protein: CASGLVGGNEQFF.

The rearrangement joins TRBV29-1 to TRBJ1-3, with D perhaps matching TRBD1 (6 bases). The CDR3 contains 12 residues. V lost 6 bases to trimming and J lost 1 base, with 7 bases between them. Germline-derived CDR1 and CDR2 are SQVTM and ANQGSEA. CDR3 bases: TGCAGCGTCGGGACATCTGGAAACACCATATATTTT. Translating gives CSVGTSGNTIYF.

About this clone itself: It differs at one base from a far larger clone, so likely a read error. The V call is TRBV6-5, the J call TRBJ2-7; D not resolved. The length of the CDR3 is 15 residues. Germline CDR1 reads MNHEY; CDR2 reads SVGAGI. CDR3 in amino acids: CASSYSIGWSDEQHF. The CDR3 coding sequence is TGTGCCAGCAGTTACTCGATAGGTTGGTCGGACGAGCAGCACTTC.

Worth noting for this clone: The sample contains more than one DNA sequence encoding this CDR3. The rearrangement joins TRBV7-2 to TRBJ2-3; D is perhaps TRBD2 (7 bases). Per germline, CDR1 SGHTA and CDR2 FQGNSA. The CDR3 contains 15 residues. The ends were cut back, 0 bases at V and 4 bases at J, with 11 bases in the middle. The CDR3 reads CASSLAGGGADTQYF. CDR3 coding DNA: TGTGCCAGCAGCTTAGCGGGAGGGGGGGCAGATACGCAGTATTTT.

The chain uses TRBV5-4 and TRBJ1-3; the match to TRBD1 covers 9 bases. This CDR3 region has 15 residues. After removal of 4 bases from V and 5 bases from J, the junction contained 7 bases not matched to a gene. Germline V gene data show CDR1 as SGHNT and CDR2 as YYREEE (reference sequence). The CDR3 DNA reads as TGTGCCAGCAGCCCTGCCGGGACAGGGAGAAACACCATATATTTT. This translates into CASSPAGTGRNTIYF.